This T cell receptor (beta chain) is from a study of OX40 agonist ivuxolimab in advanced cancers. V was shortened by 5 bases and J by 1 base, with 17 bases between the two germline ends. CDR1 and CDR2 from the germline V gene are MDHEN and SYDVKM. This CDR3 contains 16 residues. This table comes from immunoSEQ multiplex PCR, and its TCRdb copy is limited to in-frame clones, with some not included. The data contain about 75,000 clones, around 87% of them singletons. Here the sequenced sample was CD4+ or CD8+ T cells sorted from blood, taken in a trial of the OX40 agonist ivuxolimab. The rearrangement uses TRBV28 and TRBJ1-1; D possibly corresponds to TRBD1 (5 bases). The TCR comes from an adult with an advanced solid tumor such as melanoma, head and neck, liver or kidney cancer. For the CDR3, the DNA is TGTGCCAGCAGTCTAGGGGCATTTAGGTGGAACACTGAAGCTTTCTTT. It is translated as CASSLGAFRWNTEAFF.